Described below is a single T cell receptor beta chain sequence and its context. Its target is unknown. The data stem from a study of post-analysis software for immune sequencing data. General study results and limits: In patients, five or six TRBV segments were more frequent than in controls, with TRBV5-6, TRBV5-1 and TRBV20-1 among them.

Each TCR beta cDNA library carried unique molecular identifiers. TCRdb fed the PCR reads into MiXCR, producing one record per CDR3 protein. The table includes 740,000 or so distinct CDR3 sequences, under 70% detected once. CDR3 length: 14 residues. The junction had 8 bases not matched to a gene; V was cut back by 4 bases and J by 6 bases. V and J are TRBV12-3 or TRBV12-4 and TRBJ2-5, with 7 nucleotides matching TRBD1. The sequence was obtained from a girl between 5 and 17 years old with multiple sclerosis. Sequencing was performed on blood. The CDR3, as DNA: TGTGCCAGCAGTTCCACCGGGACAGAAAAGACCCAGTACTTC. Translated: CASSSTGTEKTQYF.